Each of the 26 T cell receptor beta chains below was sequenced from the same sample in a study of blood T cell repertoires in COVID-19. Measured with immunoSEQ multiplex PCR; TCRdb has only the in-frame clones, and not every one. The repertoire has 150,000 to 160,000 clones, about 89% of them found once; the top ten carry 0.5% to 0.55%. The specimen sequenced was peripheral blood. Receptor source: a man in his forties or fifties with acute or convalescent COVID-19.

V usage is TRBV7-6 and J usage is TRBJ2-1; the D is unclear. The CDR3 covers 14 residues. Per the germline V gene, CDR1 is SGHVS and CDR2 is FNYEAQ. V lost 3 bases to trimming and J lost 8 bases, with 14 bases between them. The CDR3 nucleotides are TGTGCCAGCAGCTTCAACGACAAGGTGTATGAGCAGTTCTTC. This sequence encodes CASSFNDKVYEQFF.

In DNA form, the CDR3 reads TGCGCCAGCAGCCCGCCGGTCGCGAACACCGGGGAGCTGTTTTTT. This sequence encodes CASSPPVANTGELFF. The chain uses TRBV5-1 and TRBJ2-2; D gene ambiguous. From germline, CDR1 is SGHRS and CDR2 YFSETQ. Trimming stripped 4 bases from V and 0 bases from J, with 10 bases between. The CDR3 contains 15 residues.

This clone is a singleton in its sample. The chain employs TRBV5-3 and TRBJ1-3; D gene uncertain. TRBV5-3 has ORF status, its function being uncertain. The CDR3 runs 17 residues. Trimming left V 1 base short and J 0 bases short, with 14 bases between. The CDR3 coding sequence is TGTGCCAGAAGCTTGCTCCCTTCCGGTAACTCTGGAAACACCATATATTTT. It translates to CARSLLPSGNSGNTIYF.

The chain carries TRBV19 and TRBJ1-4; D may be TRBD1 (6 bases). The germline V gene encodes CDR1 LNHDA and CDR2 SQIVND (reference sequence). The CDR3 extends over 13 amino acids. Trimming removed 9 bases at V and 7 bases at J, with 15 bases between. In DNA, the CDR3 is TGTGCCAGCCGTCGGGGGGCGGGTGAAAAACTGTTTTTT. This encodes CASRRGAGEKLFF.

The V call is TRBV28, the J call TRBJ1-1, with D possibly being TRBD1 (6 bases). This CDR3 spans 14 amino acids. Deletions cut 6 bases from V and 0 bases from J, with 11 bases between. CDR1 is MDHEN, CDR2 SYDVKM, per germline. DNA of the CDR3: TGTGCCAGCAGCCTTGGACAGCTGAACACTGAAGCTTTCTTT. Protein product: CASSLGQLNTEAFF.

The rearrangement links TRBV18 to TRBJ2-1, with 11 bases fitting TRBD1. The CDR3 totals 16 residues. Germline V gene sequence: CDR1 KGHSH, CDR2 LQKENI. The V segment lost 2 bases and the J segment 3 bases; nucleotides outside the gene matches: 3. The CDR3 nucleotides read TGTGCCAGCTCACCATCGGGGACAGGGGGCTACAATGAGCAGTTCTTC. Amino acid sequence: CASSPSGTGGYNEQFF.

The chain links TRBV7-2 to TRBJ1-3; 10 nucleotides match TRBD1. The CDR3 is 16 residues long. Germline V gene data show CDR1 as SGHTA and CDR2 as FQGNSA. V trimming: 1 base; J trimming: 2 bases; junction bases outside the gene matches: 2. CDR3: CASSLDGTGAGNTIYF. The CDR3 region has the DNA TGTGCCAGCAGCTTAGATGGGACAGGGGCTGGAAACACCATATATTTT.

The chain combines TRBV12-1 with TRBJ2-7; TRBD2 is the table's D call, not checked against the DNA. TRBV12-1 is designated a pseudogene. This CDR3 has 17 amino acids. The CDR3, as DNA: TGTGCCAGCAGCTTTGTCCCTCCGGTAAAAGGACTTTACGAGCAGTACGTC. This sequence encodes CASSFVPPVKGLYEQYV.

The V gene is TRBV4-1, the J gene TRBJ2-7; 7 nucleotides line up with TRBD1. Unmatched junction bases numbered 4, after V lost 3 bases and J lost 2 bases. CDR3 length: 14 amino acids. CDR1 is MGHRA, CDR2 YSYEKL, per germline. The CDR3 coding sequence is TGCGCCAGCAGCCAGAGACAGGGCGCCTACGAGCAGTACTTC. Translating it yields CASSQRQGAYEQYF.

The rearrangement uses TRBV12-3 or TRBV12-4 and TRBJ1-1; weak D call: TRBD1 (6 bases). CDR3 length: 13 residues. V shed 2 bases and J shed 7 bases, with 11 bases lying between them. The CDR3 DNA follows: TGTGCCAGCAGTTTACTGAAGGACAGTGAAGCTTTCTTT. Amino acids: CASSLLKDSEAFF.

The chain joins TRBV6-5 to TRBJ1-1; the D is unclear. Per germline, CDR1 MNHEY and CDR2 SVGAGI. Trimming removed 6 bases at V and 8 bases at J, with 10 bases between. CDR3 size: 11 residues. The CDR3, as DNA: TGTGCCAGCAGGACACAAATAGAAGCTTTCTTT. It is translated as CASRTQIEAFF.

The chain has TRBV28 and TRBJ2-3; TRBD1 matches 7 bases. Germline-derived CDR1 and CDR2 are MDHEN and SYDVKM. CDR3 length equals 15 residues. V trimming: 7 bases; J trimming: 0 bases; junction bases outside the gene matches: 7. The DNA of the CDR3 is TGTGCCAGCAAACCAGGGGGAATTAGCACAGATACGCAGTATTTT. Protein: CASKPGGISTDTQYF.

This chain connects TRBV30 to TRBJ2-3; 9 bases line up with TRBD2. This CDR3 contains 14 residues. With 4 bases clipped from V and 4 bases from J, the junction kept 6 bases outside the gene matches. The germline V gene has CDR1 GTSNPN and CDR2 SVGIG (reference sequence). The CDR3 nucleotides read TGTGCCTGGACAGTAGCGGGAGTGGCAGATACGCAGTATTTT. Translated: CAWTVAGVADTQYF.

This rearrangement joins TRBV10-3 to TRBJ1-5; 7 nucleotides agree with TRBD1. Per the germline V gene, CDR1 is ENHRY and CDR2 is SYGVKD. V was clipped by 10 bases and J by 0 bases; unmatched bases: 9. This CDR3 spans 15 amino acids. The CDR3 coding sequence is TGTGCCACCAACCCGGGACAGTATAGCAATCAGCCCCAGCATTTT. It specifies CATNPGQYSNQPQHF.

The V call is TRBV9, the J call TRBJ1-2; TRBD1 is a possible D gene (6 bases). Between the trimmed V and J ends, which lost 3 bases and 7 bases, there was a span of 7 bases. This CDR3 region has 11 residues. Germline-derived CDR1 and CDR2 are SGDLS and YYNGEE. CDR3 in DNA: TGTGCCAGCAGCGAAGGGGGTGGCTACACCTTC. The encoded protein is CASSEGGGYTF.

The V call is TRBV29-1, the J call TRBJ1-5; no clear D. V lost 6 bases to trimming and J lost 5 bases, with 14 bases between them. CDR3 length: 13 amino acids. In germline, CDR1 is SQVTM, CDR2 ANQGSEA. The CDR3: CSVGSLRDQPQHF. CDR3 DNA sequence: TGCAGCGTCGGCAGCCTGAGGGATCAGCCCCAGCATTTT.

This chain uses TRBV3-1 (or the pseudogene TRBV3-2) with TRBJ2-7; 11 positions agree with TRBD1. The CDR3 length is 16 residues. In germline, CDR1 is LGHDT, CDR2 YNNKEL (reference sequence). The junction had 11 bases not matched to a gene; V was cut back by 4 bases and J by 6 bases. CDR3 bases: TGTGCCAGCAGCCTTTCCGGGACAGGGGGACAAGGCGAGCAGTACTTC. Residues: CASSLSGTGGQGEQYF.

The chain has TRBV10-3 and TRBJ1-3; 9 positions agree with TRBD1. The CDR3 sequence is 17 residues long. Germline CDR1 ENHRY, CDR2 SYGVKD. Trimming at V came to 1 base and at J to 1 base, leaving 5 bases not matched to a gene. The CDR3 reads CAISELGDRASGNTIYF. The CDR3 DNA follows: TGTGCCATCAGTGAGTTGGGGGACAGGGCTTCTGGAAACACCATATATTTT.

The rearrangement uses TRBV10-3 and TRBJ1-1, with D possibly being TRBD1 (5 bases). This CDR3 has 16 amino acids. Germline V CDR1 and CDR2: ENHRY, SYGVKD. Trimming stripped 0 bases from V and 0 bases from J, with 11 bases between. This CDR3 is CAISESQGSMNTEAFF. The DNA for the CDR3 is TGTGCCATCAGTGAGTCGCAGGGATCTATGAACACTGAAGCTTTCTTT.

The chain employs TRBV3-1 (or the pseudogene TRBV3-2) and TRBJ2-7; 8 nucleotides match TRBD2. Germline CDR1 LGHDT, CDR2 YNNKEL (reference sequence). V trimming: 3 bases; J trimming: 1 base; junction bases outside the gene matches: 5. The length of the CDR3 is 15 residues. This chain's CDR3 is CASSHRAGASYEQYF. CDR3 coding DNA: TGTGCCAGCAGCCATCGAGCGGGAGCGTCCTACGAGCAGTACTTC.

The rearrangement links TRBV10-3 to TRBJ1-3; 7 bases agree with TRBD1. Germline assignment: CDR1 ENHRY and CDR2 SYGVKD. The CDR3 has 17 amino acids. V lost 0 bases and J lost 2; bases outside the gene matches: 7. Here the CDR3 DNA reads TGTGCCATCAGTGAGTCGGAGGGACAGCCGACTGGAAACACCATATATTTT. Its translation: CAISESEGQPTGNTIYF.

This sequence joins TRBV6-5 and TRBJ2-7, with TRBD2 identical over 7 bases. CDR1 is MNHEY and CDR2 is SVGAGI in the germline V gene. CDR3 length: 15 residues. Unmatched junction bases numbered 11, after V lost 5 bases and J lost 4 bases. CDR3 protein: CASSLLSTSKYEQYF. The CDR3 DNA is TGTGCCAGCAGTCTACTTTCGACTAGCAAGTACGAGCAGTACTTC.

This chain links TRBV11-2 with TRBJ2-1, with D possibly TRBD2 on 5 matching bases. The CDR3 sequence is 17 residues long. Trimming removed 0 bases at V and 7 bases at J, with 19 bases between. CDR1 SGHAT and CDR2 FQNNGV come from the germline V gene. The CDR3 DNA is TGTGCCAGCAGCTTAGAGCGCCTAGCCGATTGGAAGAATGAGCAGTTCTTC. Translation: CASSLERLADWKNEQFF.

This sequence joins TRBV6-1 and TRBJ1-2; a weak D match, TRBD1 (5 bases). This CDR3 contains 15 residues. V was cut by 2 bases and J by 6 bases, with 16 bases left in between. CDR1 MNHNS and CDR2 SASEGT come from the germline V gene. DNA of the CDR3: TGTGCCAGCAGTGAAATTCTGGGGGGAAGGGATGGCTACACCTTC. Its protein is CASSEILGGRDGYTF.

The V call is TRBV19, the J call TRBJ2-3; 8 positions agree with TRBD2. The V gene's germline CDR1 is LNHDA and CDR2 SQIVND (reference sequence). The CDR3 totals 15 residues. V lost 7 bases, J lost 4 bases, and 10 bases stayed unmatched. CDR3 sequence (DNA): TGTGCCAGTACCCCCGGGCGGGAGGTCTCAGATACGCAGTATTTT. Translated, it gives CASTPGREVSDTQYF.

Turning to this clone: The sample holds other DNA sequences that translate to the same CDR3. The CDR3 reads CASSLGQGYQETQYF. The CDR3 DNA sequence: TGCGCCAGCAGCTTGGGACAGGGCTACCAAGAGACCCAGTACTTC. The chain carries TRBV5-1 and TRBJ2-5; 7 bases fit TRBD1. Germline lookup yields CDR1 SGHRS and CDR2 YFSETQ. V shed 0 bases, J shed 0 bases, and the junction held 2 bases outside the gene matches. CDR3 size: 15 residues. The full variable domain, in which reference TRBV5-1 and TRBJ2-5 provide the parts outside the CDR3, is KAGVTQTPRYLIKTRGQQVTLSCSPISGHRSVSWYQQTPGQGLQFLFEYFSETQRNKGNFPGRFSGRQFSNSRSEMNVSTLELGDSALYLCASSLGQGYQETQYFGPGTRLLVL.